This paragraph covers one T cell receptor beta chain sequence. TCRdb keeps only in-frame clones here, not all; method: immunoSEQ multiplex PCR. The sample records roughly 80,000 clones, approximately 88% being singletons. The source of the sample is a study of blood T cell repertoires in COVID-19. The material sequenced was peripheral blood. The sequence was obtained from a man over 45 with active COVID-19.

DNA of the CDR3: TGTGCCAGCAGGCCGGACAGGGGAGAGCGGGCTTTCTTT. Translation: CASRPDRGERAFF. This chain links TRBV6-5 with TRBJ1-1, with TRBD1 matching over 9 bases. The J segment lost 11 bases and the V segment lost 6 bases, leaving 10 bases of the junction unmatched. CDR1 and CDR2 from the germline V gene are MNHEY and SVGAGI. The CDR3 loop spans 13 amino acids.